This entry concerns a single TCR beta chain. This sample is part of a study of blood T cell repertoires in COVID-19. Turning to the study itself: Collection of acute and convalescent COVID-19 samples took place in the United States, Italy and Spain. The cDNA or gDNA used as material had been derived from T cells, B-cell-depleted T cells, or PBMCs.

Original processing notes: Reference gene primer amplification yielded estimated nucleated cell counts. Produced via immunoSEQ multiplex PCR; TCRdb's table is partial and in-frame only. V and J calls and clone size are those listed in that table; D and trimming were worked out from the DNA. Of about 98,000 clones in the sample, 70% to 90% were seen once. The CDR3 sequence is 15 residues long. Germline V CDR1 and CDR2: SGHTA, FQGTGA. Losses at the gene ends were 7 bases for V and 1 base for J; bases not matched to a gene: 7. This sequence was found in a man aged 35-49 years with active or convalescent COVID-19. V usage is TRBV7-3 and J usage is TRBJ1-1; 9 bases map to TRBD1. Sequences were obtained from peripheral blood. The CDR3 loop reads CASKKTGGQNTEAFF. The CDR3 DNA reads as TGTGCCAGCAAAAAGACAGGGGGGCAGAACACTGAAGCTTTCTTT.